This TCR beta chain is drawn from a study of T cell changes during pregnancy in multiple sclerosis. TCRdb's copy holds only in-frame clones and misses some; the assay was immunoSEQ multiplex PCR. Found here are around 69,000 clones, 80% to 95% of them singletons; the top ten hold roughly 2.2%. V lost 0 bases and J lost 7; bases outside the gene matches: 15. The CDR3 is made up of 18 amino acids. Germline CDR1 is LGHNA and CDR2 is YNFKEQ. This chain joins TRBV4-2 and TRBJ1-2, with TRBD1 matching 9 bases. The sample here was peripheral blood, taken in the first trimester of pregnancy. This TCR was recovered from a female donor with multiple sclerosis, enrolled in a pregnancy study. The CDR3 nucleotides read TGTGCCAGCAGCCAAGATGGCGTGGGACAGGGAGCTATGGGTGGCTACACCTTC. Its protein is CASSQDGVGQGAMGGYTF.